This T cell receptor (beta chain) came from a study of shared clonotypes between healthy human individuals. CDR3 length: 15 residues. V was trimmed by 0 bases and J by 0 bases, leaving 6 bases between them. Germline CDR1 MNHNS, CDR2 SASEGT. In the sorted-subset replicate PCRs, 150 to 200 ng DNA, 25,000 to 35,000 T cell genomes, was used. TCRdb keeps only in-frame clones here, not all; method: immunoSEQ multiplex PCR. The sample has millions of clones; more than 80% are singletons. Points from the study as a whole: Clonotypes not shared had lower generation probabilities than those common to all four donors. Clonotype sharing among donors, it was expected, would be affected by sequencing depth.

About this clone: What it recognizes is unknown.

The source of this sequence is a man between 18 and 29 years old in good health. Sequencing used naive CD4+ T cells sorted from blood. Subset indicated: CD45RA+ positively selected. V usage is TRBV6-1 and J usage is TRBJ1-5; D is unclear. CDR3 amino acids: CASSEALNSNQPQHF. Here the CDR3 DNA reads TGTGCCAGCAGTGAAGCCCTTAATAGCAATCAGCCCCAGCATTTT.